This TCR beta chain was observed in a study of T-cell reconstitution after alpha-beta-depleted transplantation in children. Study-wide results and caveats: There were reportedly several hundred expanded graft clones from which alpha-beta T cells came about two months after transplant. T-cell counts and diversity at one year post-transplant came mainly from newly produced T cells. Surviving thymic progenitors and recipient T cells were the source of high TCRbeta diversity at day 60 in some patients.

Preparation of the TCRbeta library was carried out with unique molecular identifiers. MiXCR, applied by TCRdb to the PCR reads, yields one record per CDR3 protein. The sample carries over 80,000 distinct CDR3 sequences, 20% to 30% recorded once. On this clonotype: Its matching antigen is unknown.

Per germline, CDR1 KGHDR and CDR2 SFDVKD. Trimming took 4 bases from V and 8 from J; bases not matched to a gene: 7. The CDR3 has 14 amino acids. Here the sequenced sample was PBMCs, taken before TCRalphabeta/CD19-depleted stem cell transplant. The clonotype was recovered from a boy younger than 10 with acute lymphoblastic leukemia, due to receive a stem cell transplant. This chain uses TRBV24-1 with TRBJ2-1, with 7 bases identical to TRBD2. The CDR3 protein is CATSDPMTSYEQFF. CDR3 nucleotide sequence: TGTGCCACCAGTGACCCCATGACTAGCTATGAGCAGTTCTTC.